This T cell receptor beta chain was captured in a study of blood T cells in healthy people across ages. This clonotype has a count of ten or more. A sample-barcoded 5' primer and a J-beta primer mix were used in a second PCR of about 7 to 12 cycles. MiXCR, applied by TCRdb to the 5' RACE reads, yields one record per CDR3 protein. This table holds fewer than 1,200,000 distinct CDR3 sequences, almost 25% found once. These sequences were also reported in another study, on T cells of mothers and their children.

The origin of this receptor is a girl aged 2 to 9 in good health. The specimen sequenced was blood.

CDR3 in amino acids: CASSELGYYGYTF. CDR3 sequence (DNA): TGTGCCAGCAGTGAATTAGGGTATTATGGCTACACCTTC. The chain uses TRBV25-1 and TRBJ1-2; no firm D call. Germline V gives CDR1 MGHDK, CDR2 SYGVNS. This CDR3 has 13 amino acids. V was clipped by 1 base and J by 5 bases, with 8 bases between them.